These 20 T cell receptor beta chains share one sample of origin, sequenced in a study of blood T cell repertoires in COVID-19. Sequenced by immunoSEQ multiplex PCR; TCRdb stores in-frame clones only, minus some. The repertoire holds 80,000 to 95,000 clones, roughly nine tenths seen once, with 3% in the top ten. The sequencing input was peripheral blood. These receptors all stem from a woman aged 50 to 60 with active or convalescent COVID-19.

This sequence joins TRBV4-1 and TRBJ2-3; 7 bases map to TRBD1. V shed 1 base, J shed 5 bases, and the junction held 9 bases outside the gene matches. Germline values: CDR1 MGHRA, CDR2 YSYEKL. The CDR3 extends over 16 amino acids. In DNA form, the CDR3 reads TGCGCCAGCAGCCAAGTAGGACAGGTAGGCGTAGATACGCAGTATTTT. Translation: CASSQVGQVGVDTQYF.

V and J are TRBV5-6 and TRBJ1-5, with TRBD1 matching 10 bases. After removal of 3 bases from V and 1 base from J, the junction contained 4 bases not matched to a gene. CDR3 length: 16 residues. In germline, CDR1 is SGHDT, CDR2 YYEEEE. DNA for the CDR3: TGTGCCAGCAGCTATCGGGACAGGGGAAGCAATCAGCCCCAGCATTTT. Translation gives CASSYRDRGSNQPQHF.

This clone showed up just a few times. This rearrangement joins TRBV29-1 to TRBJ1-2, with D hard to call. Germline-derived CDR1 and CDR2 are SQVTM and ANQGSEA. V was clipped by 3 bases and J by 0 bases, with 11 bases between them. There are 14 residues in the CDR3. The CDR3 DNA follows: TGCAGCGTTGATGGAGTCGGTACTAACTATGGCTACACCTTC. It encodes CSVDGVGTNYGYTF.

This chain links TRBV7-2 with TRBJ2-3, with 8 bases that match TRBD2. CDR3 length: 19 amino acids. In germline, CDR1 is SGHTA, CDR2 FQGNSA. Losses at the gene ends were 2 bases for V and 0 bases for J; bases not matched to a gene: 13. Written as DNA, the CDR3 is TGTGCCAGCAGCTTAACGCTAGCGGGTATGATGACTAGCACAGATACGCAGTATTTT. As protein: CASSLTLAGMMTSTDTQYF. Variable domain in full (rest from reference TRBV7-2 and TRBJ2-3): GAGVSQSPSNKVTEKGKDVELRCDPISGHTALYWYRQSLGQGLEFLIYFQGNSAPDKSGLPSDRFSAERTGGSVSTLTIQRTQQEDSAVYLCASSLTLAGMMTSTDTQYFGPGTRLTVL.

This chain links TRBV6-5 with TRBJ1-6; D perhaps matches TRBD1 (6 bases). Looked up from germline, CDR1 is MNHEY and CDR2 is SVGAGI. The CDR3 extends over 14 amino acids. The V and J ends lost 4 bases and 10 bases respectively, with 14 bases between them. CDR3 protein: CASSSGGRYSPLHF. The DNA for the CDR3 is TGTGCCAGCAGTTCCGGGGGGCGATACTCACCCCTCCACTTT.

This chain connects TRBV4-3 to TRBJ1-4; D is perhaps TRBD1 (5 bases). The CDR3 spans 13 residues. Germline lookup yields CDR1 LGHNA and CDR2 YSLEER. V was clipped by 1 base and J by 6 bases, with 6 bases between them. CDR3 region: CASSQGQHEKLFF. In nucleotides, the CDR3 is TGCGCCAGCAGCCAAGGACAGCATGAAAAACTGTTTTTT.

This sequence joins TRBV9 and TRBJ1-2; unclear D gene. The germline V gene has CDR1 SGDLS and CDR2 YYNGEE. The length of the CDR3 is 12 residues. V gave up 3 bases and J gave up 5 bases, with 8 bases separating them. The CDR3: CASSATHYGYTF. The DNA for the CDR3 is TGTGCCAGCAGCGCGACACATTATGGCTACACCTTC.

The chain joins TRBV5-4 to TRBJ2-5; 12 positions match TRBD2. Trimming at V came to 4 bases and at J to 3 bases, leaving 7 bases not matched to a gene. The germline CDR1 and CDR2 sequences are SGHNT and YYREEE (reference sequence). The CDR3 is 16 residues long. The CDR3 loop reads CASSRGRLAGEETQYF. CDR3 in DNA: TGTGCCAGCAGCCGGGGGAGACTAGCGGGAGAAGAGACCCAGTACTTC.

The CDR3 loop reads CASSQVKTSGGIEMEQYF. CDR3 coding DNA: TGTGCCAGCAGCCAAGTAAAGACTAGCGGGGGAATAGAAATGGAGCAGTACTTC. The rearrangement joins TRBV3-1 (or the pseudogene TRBV3-2) to TRBJ2-7; 12 bases agree with TRBD2. The CDR3 has 18 residues. J lost 7 bases, V lost 1 base, and 14 bases had no gene match. Germline V gives CDR1 LGHDT, CDR2 YNNKEL (reference sequence).

This rearrangement joins TRBV12-5 to TRBJ1-1; 8 nucleotides agree with TRBD1. CDR1 and CDR2 from the germline V gene are LGHNT and FRNRAP. The CDR3 sequence is 15 residues long. V shed 6 bases, J shed 3 bases, and the junction held 9 bases outside the gene matches. The CDR3 reads CASGLQGGIYTEAFF. The CDR3 DNA reads as TGTGCTAGTGGCTTACAGGGGGGGATTTACACTGAAGCTTTCTTT.

The CDR3 protein is CASLTGFEAFF. CDR3 DNA sequence: TGTGCCAGCCTTACGGGGTTTGAAGCTTTCTTT. This chain connects TRBV25-1 to TRBJ1-1; D gene unclear. Germline assignment: CDR1 MGHDK and CDR2 SYGVNS. Trimming left V 8 bases short and J 7 bases short, with 11 bases between. The length of the CDR3 is 11 residues.

In regard to this clone: Other nucleotide sequences in the sample specify the same CDR3. The V gene is TRBV21-1, the J gene TRBJ1-2. TRBV21-1 counts as a pseudogene. The CDR3 contains 15 residues. The CDR3 loop is CAGGGRTMLNYGYTF. In nucleotides, the CDR3 is TGTGCCGGGGGGGGCCGGACCATGCTTAACTATGGCTACACCTTC.

In its sample, this clone was seen once. This chain joins TRBV30 and TRBJ1-6; tentative D call: TRBD1 (5 bases). Trimming took 4 bases from V and 2 from J, leaving 12 bases between them. This CDR3 has 15 residues. Germline V gives CDR1 GTSNPN, CDR2 SVGIG (reference sequence). The CDR3 sequence: CAWTNQGAYNSPLHF. CDR3 DNA sequence: TGTGCCTGGACAAACCAGGGCGCCTATAATTCACCCCTCCACTTT.

CDR3 region: CASSPSGLAGGETQYF. The DNA for the CDR3 is TGTGCCAGCTCACCATCGGGACTAGCGGGAGGAGAGACCCAGTACTTC. The rearrangement uses TRBV18 and TRBJ2-5; 15 nucleotides match TRBD2. Germline lookup yields CDR1 KGHSH and CDR2 LQKENI. The CDR3 extends over 16 amino acids. V gave up 2 bases and J gave up 4 bases; unmatched junction bases: 2.

V usage is TRBV7-2 and J usage is TRBJ2-1; weak D call: TRBD2 (5 bases). V shed 1 base and J shed 9 bases, with 16 bases lying between them. CDR1 and CDR2 (germline): SGHTA, FQGNSA. The CDR3 is made up of 15 amino acids. CDR3 protein: CASSLGPVGVGEQFF. The DNA for the CDR3 is TGTGCCAGCAGCTTAGGGCCCGTGGGAGTGGGTGAGCAGTTCTTC. Complete variable domain (other parts from reference TRBV7-2 and TRBJ2-1): GAGVSQSPSNKVTEKGKDVELRCDPISGHTALYWYRQSLGQGLEFLIYFQGNSAPDKSGLPSDRFSAERTGGSVSTLTIQRTQQEDSAVYLCASSLGPVGVGEQFFGPGTRLTVL.

The chain employs TRBV30 and TRBJ1-1; D uncertain. The CDR3 consists of 15 residues. Germline V gene data show CDR1 as GTSNPN and CDR2 as SVGIG (reference sequence). V was clipped by 6 bases and J by 0 bases, with 17 bases between them. The CDR3 region has the DNA TGTGCCTGCTATAACCCCCGCACTTTGAACACTGAAGCTTTCTTT. It is translated as CACYNPRTLNTEAFF.

J is TRBJ2-7 and V is TRBV7-9; D possibly corresponds to TRBD1 (5 bases). V was clipped by 2 bases and J by 6 bases, with 23 bases between them. The germline gives CDR1 SEHNR, CDR2 FQNEAQ (reference sequence). The CDR3 extends over 17 amino acids. Here the CDR3 DNA reads TGTGCCAGCAGCTTACCTCTCTCCGGCCAGGGTCCTTCCGAGCAGTACTTC. It specifies CASSLPLSGQGPSEQYF. Combining the CDR3 with reference TRBV7-9 and TRBJ2-7 gives the whole variable domain DTGVSQNPRHKITKRGQNVTFRCDPISEHNRLYWYRQTLGQGPEFLTYFQNEAQLEKSRLLSDRFSAERPKGSFSTLEIQRTEQGDSAMYLCASSLPLSGQGPSEQYFGPGTRLTVT.

V and J are TRBV6-5 and TRBJ2-5; the D gene is possibly TRBD1 (6 bases). Germline V gene lookup returns CDR1 MNHEY and CDR2 SVGAGI. Trimming took 6 bases from V and 4 from J, leaving 12 bases between them. The CDR3 totals 13 residues. The CDR3 bases are TGTGCCAGCAGAACTACAGGGTTAGAGACCCAGTACTTC. Protein sequence: CASRTTGLETQYF.

V usage is TRBV19 and J usage is TRBJ2-3; TRBD1 aligns across 9 bases. Trimming removed 8 bases from V and 5 bases from J; junction bases left unmatched: 5. Germline CDR1 is LNHDA and CDR2 is SQIVND (reference sequence). The CDR3 consists of 13 residues. Here the CDR3 DNA reads TGTGCCAGTCGACAGGGGGTTGAAGATACGCAGTATTTT. It specifies CASRQGVEDTQYF.

The V gene is TRBV6-2 or TRBV6-3, the J gene TRBJ1-2; D is undetermined. Germline V CDR1 and CDR2: MNHEY, SVGEGT. This CDR3 contains 15 residues. With 6 bases removed from V and 3 bases from J, the gap between germline ends came to 17 bases. The CDR3 here is CASSDLFGRDYGYTF. Written as DNA, the CDR3 is TGTGCCAGCAGCGATCTCTTCGGGAGAGACTATGGCTACACCTTC.